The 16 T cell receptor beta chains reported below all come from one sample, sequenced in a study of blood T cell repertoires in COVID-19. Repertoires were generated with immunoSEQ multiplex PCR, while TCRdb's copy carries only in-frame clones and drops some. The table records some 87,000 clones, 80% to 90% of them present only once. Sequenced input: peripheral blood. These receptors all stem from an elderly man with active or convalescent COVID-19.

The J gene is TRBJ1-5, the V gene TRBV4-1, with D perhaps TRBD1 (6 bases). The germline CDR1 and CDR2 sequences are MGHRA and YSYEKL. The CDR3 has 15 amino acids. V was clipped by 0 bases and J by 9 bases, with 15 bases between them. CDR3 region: CASSQDGQKKGPQHF. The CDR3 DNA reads TGCGCCAGCAGCCAAGATGGACAGAAAAAAGGGCCCCAGCATTTT.

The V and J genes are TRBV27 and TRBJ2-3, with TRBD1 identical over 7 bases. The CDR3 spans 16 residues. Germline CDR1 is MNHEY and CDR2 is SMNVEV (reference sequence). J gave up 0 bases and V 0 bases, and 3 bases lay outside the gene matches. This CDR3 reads CASSLSQGVSTDTQYF. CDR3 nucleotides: TGTGCCAGCAGTTTATCGCAGGGGGTTAGCACAGATACGCAGTATTTT.

CDR3 DNA: TGTGCCAGCAGGCGGGGACAGGATACTTACGAGCAGTACTTC. This encodes CASRRGQDTYEQYF. The chain employs TRBV6-5 and TRBJ2-7; 8 nucleotides agree with TRBD1. In germline, CDR1 is MNHEY, CDR2 SVGAGI. V lost 6 bases to trimming and J lost 4 bases; unmatched junction nucleotides: 8. This CDR3 is 14 amino acids long.

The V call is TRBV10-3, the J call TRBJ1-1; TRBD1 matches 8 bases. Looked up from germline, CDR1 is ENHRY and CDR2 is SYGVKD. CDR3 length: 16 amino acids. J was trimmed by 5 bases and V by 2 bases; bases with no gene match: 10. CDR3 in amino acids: CAISEPDRAQRTEAFF. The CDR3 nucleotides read TGTGCCATCAGTGAGCCGGACAGGGCCCAACGGACTGAAGCTTTCTTT.

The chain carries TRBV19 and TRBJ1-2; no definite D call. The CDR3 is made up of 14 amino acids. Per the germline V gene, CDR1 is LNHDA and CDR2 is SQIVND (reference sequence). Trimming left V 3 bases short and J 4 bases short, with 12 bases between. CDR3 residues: CASSMMGSGYGYTF. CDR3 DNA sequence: TGTGCCAGTAGTATGATGGGTTCGGGCTATGGCTACACCTTC.

As DNA, the CDR3 is TGCGCCAGCAGCTCCGGGACTAGCGGGGGGCGGAACACCGGGGAGCTGTTTTTT. Protein product: CASSSGTSGGRNTGELFF. V is TRBV5-1 and J is TRBJ2-2; the match to TRBD2 covers 15 bases. The CDR3 covers 18 residues. Germline assignment: CDR1 SGHRS and CDR2 YFSETQ. V lost 3 bases to trimming and J lost 1 base; unmatched junction nucleotides: 4.

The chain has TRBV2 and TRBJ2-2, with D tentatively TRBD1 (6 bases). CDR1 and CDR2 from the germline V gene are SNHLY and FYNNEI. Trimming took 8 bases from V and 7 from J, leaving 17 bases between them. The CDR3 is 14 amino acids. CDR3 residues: CASEGRGFVGELFF. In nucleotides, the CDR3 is TGTGCCAGCGAGGGCAGGGGTTTTGTCGGGGAGCTGTTTTTT. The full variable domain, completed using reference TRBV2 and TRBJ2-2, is EPEVTQTPSHQVTQMGQEVILRCVPISNHLYFYWYRQILGQKVEFLVSFYNNEISEKSEIFDDQFSVERPDGSNFTLKIRSTKLEDSAMYFCASEGRGFVGELFFGEGSRLTVL.

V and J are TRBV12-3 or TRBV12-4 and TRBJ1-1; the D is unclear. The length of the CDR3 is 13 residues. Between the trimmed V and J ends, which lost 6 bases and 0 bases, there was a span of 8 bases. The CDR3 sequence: CASSTQLNTEAFF. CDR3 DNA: TGTGCCAGCAGCACCCAGTTGAACACTGAAGCTTTCTTT.

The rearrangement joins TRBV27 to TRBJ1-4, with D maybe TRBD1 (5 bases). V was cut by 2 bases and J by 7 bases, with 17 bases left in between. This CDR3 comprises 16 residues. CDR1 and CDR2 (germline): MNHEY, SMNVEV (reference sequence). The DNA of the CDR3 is TGTGCCAGCAGTTTACTCGCGGGGGGTATCCGTGAAAAACTGTTTTTT. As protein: CASSLLAGGIREKLFF.

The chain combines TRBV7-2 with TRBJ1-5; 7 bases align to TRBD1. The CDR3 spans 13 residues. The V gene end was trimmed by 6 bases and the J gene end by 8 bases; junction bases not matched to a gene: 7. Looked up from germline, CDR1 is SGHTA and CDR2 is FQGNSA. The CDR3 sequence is CASSRQGAEPQHF. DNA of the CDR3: TGTGCCAGCAGTCGACAGGGAGCGGAGCCCCAGCATTTT.

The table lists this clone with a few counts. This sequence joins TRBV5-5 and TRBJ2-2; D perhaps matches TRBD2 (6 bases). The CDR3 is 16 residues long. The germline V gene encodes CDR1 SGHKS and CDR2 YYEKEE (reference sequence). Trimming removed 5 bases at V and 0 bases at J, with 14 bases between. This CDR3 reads CASSSSSGTNTGELFF. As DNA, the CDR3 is TGTGCCAGCAGTTCCAGTAGCGGAACGAACACCGGGGAGCTGTTTTTT.

The CDR3 sequence: CASSQGFSDRGTYSNQPQHF. CDR3 nucleotides: TGTGCCAGCAGCCAAGGATTCTCGGACAGGGGAACCTATAGCAATCAGCCCCAGCATTTT. This rearrangement joins TRBV3-1 (or the pseudogene TRBV3-2) to TRBJ1-5; 9 bases are a match to TRBD1. There are 20 residues in the CDR3. Germline assignment: CDR1 LGHDT and CDR2 YNNKEL (reference sequence). The V gene end was trimmed by 1 base and the J gene end by 0 bases; junction bases not matched to a gene: 13.

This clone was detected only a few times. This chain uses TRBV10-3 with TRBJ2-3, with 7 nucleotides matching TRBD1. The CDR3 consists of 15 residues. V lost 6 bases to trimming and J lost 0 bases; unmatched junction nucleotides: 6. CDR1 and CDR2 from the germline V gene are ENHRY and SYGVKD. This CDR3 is CAISRRDSSTDTQYF. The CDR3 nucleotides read TGTGCCATCAGCCGCCGGGACAGCAGCACAGATACGCAGTATTTT.

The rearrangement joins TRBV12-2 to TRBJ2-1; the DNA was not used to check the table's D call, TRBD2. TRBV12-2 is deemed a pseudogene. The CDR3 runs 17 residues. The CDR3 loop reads CASRLVTPTAGGNEQFF. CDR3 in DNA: TGTGCAAGTCGCTTGGTGACTCCTACTGCTGGTGGCAATGAGCAGTTCTTC.

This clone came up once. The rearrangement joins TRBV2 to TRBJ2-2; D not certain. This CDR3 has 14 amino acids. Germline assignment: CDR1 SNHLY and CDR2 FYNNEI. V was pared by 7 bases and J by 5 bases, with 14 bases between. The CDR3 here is CASTRISRTGELFF. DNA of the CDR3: TGTGCCAGCACACGAATCAGTCGTACCGGGGAGCTGTTTTTT.

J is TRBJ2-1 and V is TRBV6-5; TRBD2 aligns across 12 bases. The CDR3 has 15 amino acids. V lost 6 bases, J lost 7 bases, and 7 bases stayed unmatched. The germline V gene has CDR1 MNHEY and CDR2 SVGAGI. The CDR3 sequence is CASRRLAGEPNEQFF. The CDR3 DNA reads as TGTGCCAGCAGGAGACTAGCGGGGGAACCTAATGAGCAGTTCTTC.